The T cell receptor (beta chain) under discussion was sequenced for a study of blood T cell repertoires in COVID-19. This CDR3 region has 16 residues. Per germline, CDR1 SGDLS and CDR2 YYNGEE. V lost 0 bases and J 2 bases, leaving 14 bases between the germline ends. In the source study's methods: Estimation of nucleated cell counts was performed using reference gene primer amplification. The assay was immunoSEQ multiplex PCR, and TCRdb's table has in-frame clones only and misses some. The V and J calls and clone size come from that table; D and trimming were worked out from the DNA. The sample comprises tens of thousands of clones, 75% to 90% of which are singletons, and about 9% rests with the top ten.

This clonotype originated in a human donor with active COVID-19. The donor label of this sample is uncertain. Sequencing was carried out using peripheral blood. The chain combines TRBV9 with TRBJ2-5; a weak D match, TRBD1 (6 bases). This CDR3 is CASSVGGDIRQETQYF. CDR3 nucleotide sequence: TGTGCCAGCAGCGTAGGAGGGGACATACGGCAAGAGACCCAGTACTTC.